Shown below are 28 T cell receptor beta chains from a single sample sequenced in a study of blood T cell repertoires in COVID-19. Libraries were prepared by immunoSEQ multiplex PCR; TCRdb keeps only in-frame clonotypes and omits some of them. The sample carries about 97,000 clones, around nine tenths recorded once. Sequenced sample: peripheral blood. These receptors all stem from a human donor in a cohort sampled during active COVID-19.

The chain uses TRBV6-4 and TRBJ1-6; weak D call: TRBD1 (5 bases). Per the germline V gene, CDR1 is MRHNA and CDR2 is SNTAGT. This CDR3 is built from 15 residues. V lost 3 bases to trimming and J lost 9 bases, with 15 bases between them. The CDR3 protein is CASSEIGGGSSPLHF. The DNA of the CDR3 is TGTGCCAGCAGTGAAATCGGGGGAGGAAGTTCACCCCTCCACTTT.

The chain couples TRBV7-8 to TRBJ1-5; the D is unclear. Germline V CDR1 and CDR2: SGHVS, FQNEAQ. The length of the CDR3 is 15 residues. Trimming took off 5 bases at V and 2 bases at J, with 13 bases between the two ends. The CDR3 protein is CASSQDRVGNQPQHF. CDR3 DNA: TGTGCCAGCAGCCAAGATCGAGTCGGCAATCAGCCCCAGCATTTT.

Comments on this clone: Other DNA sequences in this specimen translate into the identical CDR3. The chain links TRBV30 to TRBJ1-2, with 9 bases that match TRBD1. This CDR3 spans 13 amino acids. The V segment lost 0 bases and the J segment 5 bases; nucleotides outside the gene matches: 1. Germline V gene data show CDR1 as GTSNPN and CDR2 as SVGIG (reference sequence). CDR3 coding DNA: TGTGCCTGGAGTGTTGGACAGGGGTATGGCTACACCTTC. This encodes CAWSVGQGYGYTF.

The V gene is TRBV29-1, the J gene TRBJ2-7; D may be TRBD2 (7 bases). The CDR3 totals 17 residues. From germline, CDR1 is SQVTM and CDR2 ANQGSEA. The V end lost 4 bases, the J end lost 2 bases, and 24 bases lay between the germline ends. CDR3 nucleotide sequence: TGCAGCGTTGTGGGGGGAGGGGGAGAGCTTCTGGCCTACGAGCAGTACTTC. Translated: CSVVGGGGELLAYEQYF.

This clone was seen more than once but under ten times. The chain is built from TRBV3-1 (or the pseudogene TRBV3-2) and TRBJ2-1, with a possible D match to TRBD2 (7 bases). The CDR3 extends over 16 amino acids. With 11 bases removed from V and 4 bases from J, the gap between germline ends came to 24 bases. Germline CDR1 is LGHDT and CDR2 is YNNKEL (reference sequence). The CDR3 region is CAAGGGGGSWYNEQFF. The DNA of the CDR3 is TGTGCCGCCGGAGGTGGCGGGGGCTCGTGGTACAATGAGCAGTTCTTC.

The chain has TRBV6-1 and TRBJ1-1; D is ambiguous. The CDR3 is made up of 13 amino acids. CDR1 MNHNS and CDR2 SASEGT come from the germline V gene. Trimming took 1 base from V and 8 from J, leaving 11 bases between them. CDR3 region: CASSEDRDREAFF. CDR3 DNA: TGTGCCAGCAGTGAAGACCGGGATCGGGAAGCTTTCTTT.

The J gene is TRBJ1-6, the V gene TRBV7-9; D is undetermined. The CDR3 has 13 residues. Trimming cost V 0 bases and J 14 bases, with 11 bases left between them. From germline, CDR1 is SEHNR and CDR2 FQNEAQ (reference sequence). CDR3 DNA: TGTGCCAGCAGCTTAGCGCGGGAGTCAGCCCTCCACTTT. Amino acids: CASSLARESALHF.

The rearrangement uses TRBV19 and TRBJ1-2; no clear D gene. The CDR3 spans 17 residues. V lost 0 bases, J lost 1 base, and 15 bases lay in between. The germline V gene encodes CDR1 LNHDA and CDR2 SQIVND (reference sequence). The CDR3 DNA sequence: TGTGCCAGTAGTATAGAGGAGGGCCGATTTCTTAACTATGGCTACACCTTC. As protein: CASSIEEGRFLNYGYTF.

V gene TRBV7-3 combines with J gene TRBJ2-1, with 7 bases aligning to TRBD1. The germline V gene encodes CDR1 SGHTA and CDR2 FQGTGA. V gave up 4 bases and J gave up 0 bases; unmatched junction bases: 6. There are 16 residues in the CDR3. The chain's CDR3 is CASSSKTGRSYNEQFF. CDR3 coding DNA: TGTGCCAGCAGCTCGAAGACAGGGCGCTCCTACAATGAGCAGTTCTTC.

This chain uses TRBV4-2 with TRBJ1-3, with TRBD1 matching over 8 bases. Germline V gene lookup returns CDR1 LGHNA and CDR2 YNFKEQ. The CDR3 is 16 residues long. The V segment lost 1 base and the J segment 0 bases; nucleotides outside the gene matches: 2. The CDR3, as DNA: TGTGCCAGCAGCCAAGGGACAGGGAGCTCTGGAAACACCATATATTTT. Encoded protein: CASSQGTGSSGNTIYF.

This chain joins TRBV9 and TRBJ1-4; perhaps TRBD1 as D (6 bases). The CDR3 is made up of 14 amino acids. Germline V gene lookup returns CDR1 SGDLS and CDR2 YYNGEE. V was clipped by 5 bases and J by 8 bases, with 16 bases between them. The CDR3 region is CASSATGIREKLFF. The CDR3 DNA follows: TGTGCCAGCAGTGCAACAGGGATAAGGGAAAAACTGTTTTTT.

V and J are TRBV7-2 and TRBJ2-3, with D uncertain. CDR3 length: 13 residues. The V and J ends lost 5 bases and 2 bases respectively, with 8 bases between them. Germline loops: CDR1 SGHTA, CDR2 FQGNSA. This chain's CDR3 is CASSHTPTDTQYF. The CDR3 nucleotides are TGTGCCAGCAGCCACACGCCCACAGATACGCAGTATTTT. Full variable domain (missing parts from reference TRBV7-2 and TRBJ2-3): GAGVSQSPSNKVTEKGKDVELRCDPISGHTALYWYRQSLGQGLEFLIYFQGNSAPDKSGLPSDRFSAERTGGSVSTLTIQRTQQEDSAVYLCASSHTPTDTQYFGPGTRLTVL.

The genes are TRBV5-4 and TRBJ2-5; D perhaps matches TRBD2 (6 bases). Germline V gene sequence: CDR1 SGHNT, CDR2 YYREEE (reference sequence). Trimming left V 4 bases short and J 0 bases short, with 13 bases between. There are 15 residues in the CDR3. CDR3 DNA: TGTGCCAGCAGCCGGATAGGCGGGAACCAAGAGACCCAGTACTTC. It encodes CASSRIGGNQETQYF.

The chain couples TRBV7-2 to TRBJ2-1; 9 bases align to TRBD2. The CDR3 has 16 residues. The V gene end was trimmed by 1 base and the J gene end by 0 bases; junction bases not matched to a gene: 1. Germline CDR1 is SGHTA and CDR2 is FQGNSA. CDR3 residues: CASSLGSGSSYNEQFF. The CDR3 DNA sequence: TGTGCCAGCAGCTTAGGTAGCGGGAGCTCCTACAATGAGCAGTTCTTC. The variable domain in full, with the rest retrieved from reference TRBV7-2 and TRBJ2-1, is GAGVSQSPSNKVTEKGKDVELRCDPISGHTALYWYRQSLGQGLEFLIYFQGNSAPDKSGLPSDRFSAERTGGSVSTLTIQRTQQEDSAVYLCASSLGSGSSYNEQFFGPGTRLTVL.

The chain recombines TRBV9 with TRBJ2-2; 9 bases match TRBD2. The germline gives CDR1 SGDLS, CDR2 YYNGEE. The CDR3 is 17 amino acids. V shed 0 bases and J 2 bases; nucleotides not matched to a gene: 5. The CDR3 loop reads CASSVVLAGLNTGELFF. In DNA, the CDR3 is TGTGCCAGCAGCGTAGTGCTAGCGGGGCTCAACACCGGGGAGCTGTTTTTT.

In DNA form, the CDR3 reads TGTGCCAGCAGCGAGCGGCCCGTCGATGAGCAGTTCTTC. This sequence encodes CASSERPVDEQFF. This rearrangement joins TRBV7-6 to TRBJ2-1; TRBD2 might be the D (5 bases). Germline values: CDR1 SGHVS, CDR2 FNYEAQ. V lost 5 bases to trimming and J lost 8 bases, with 13 bases between them. The CDR3 runs 13 residues.

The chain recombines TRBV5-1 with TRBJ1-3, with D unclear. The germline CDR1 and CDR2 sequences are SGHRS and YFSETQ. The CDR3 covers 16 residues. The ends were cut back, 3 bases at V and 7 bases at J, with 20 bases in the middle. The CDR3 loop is CASSYSWSTLTNTIYF. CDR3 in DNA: TGCGCCAGCAGCTATTCTTGGAGTACTCTTACGAACACCATATATTTT.

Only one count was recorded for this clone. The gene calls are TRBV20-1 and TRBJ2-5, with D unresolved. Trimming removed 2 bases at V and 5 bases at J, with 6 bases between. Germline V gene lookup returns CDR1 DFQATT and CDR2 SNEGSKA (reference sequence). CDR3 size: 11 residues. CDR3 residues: CSARSRETQYF. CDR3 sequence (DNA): TGCAGTGCTAGATCCAGGGAGACCCAGTACTTC.

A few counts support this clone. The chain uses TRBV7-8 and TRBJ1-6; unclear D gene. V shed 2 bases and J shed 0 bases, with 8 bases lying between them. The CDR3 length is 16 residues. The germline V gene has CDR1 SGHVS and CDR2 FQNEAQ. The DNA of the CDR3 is TGTGCCAGCAGCTTAACGGGGAGCTCCTATAATTCACCCCTCCACTTT. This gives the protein CASSLTGSSYNSPLHF.

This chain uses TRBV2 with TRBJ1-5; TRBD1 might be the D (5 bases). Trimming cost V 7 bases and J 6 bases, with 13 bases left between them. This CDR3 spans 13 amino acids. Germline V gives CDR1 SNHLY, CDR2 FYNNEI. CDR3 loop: CASKGGDIQPQHF. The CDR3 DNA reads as TGTGCCAGCAAAGGAGGGGATATTCAGCCCCAGCATTTT. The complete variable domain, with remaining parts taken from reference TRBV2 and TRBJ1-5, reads EPEVTQTPSHQVTQMGQEVILRCVPISNHLYFYWYRQILGQKVEFLVSFYNNEISEKSEIFDDQFSVERPDGSNFTLKIRSTKLEDSAMYFCASKGGDIQPQHFGDGTRLSIL.

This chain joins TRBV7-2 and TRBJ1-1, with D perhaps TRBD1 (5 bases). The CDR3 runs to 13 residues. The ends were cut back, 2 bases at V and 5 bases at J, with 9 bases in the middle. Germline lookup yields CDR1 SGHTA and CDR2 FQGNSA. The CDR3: CASSLFRETEAFF. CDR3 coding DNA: TGTGCCAGCAGCTTATTCAGGGAAACTGAAGCTTTCTTT.

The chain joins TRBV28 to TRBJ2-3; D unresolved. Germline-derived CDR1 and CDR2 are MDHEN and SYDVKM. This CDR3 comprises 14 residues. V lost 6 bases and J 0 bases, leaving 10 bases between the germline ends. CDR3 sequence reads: CASRAYISTDTQYF. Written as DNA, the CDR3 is TGTGCCAGCAGGGCTTACATTAGCACAGATACGCAGTATTTT. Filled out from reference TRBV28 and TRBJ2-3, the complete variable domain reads DVKVTQSSRYLVKRTGEKVFLECVQDMDHENMFWYRQDPGLGLRLIYFSYDVKMKEKGDIPEGYSVSREKKERFSLILESASTNQTSMYLCASRAYISTDTQYFGPGTRLTVL.

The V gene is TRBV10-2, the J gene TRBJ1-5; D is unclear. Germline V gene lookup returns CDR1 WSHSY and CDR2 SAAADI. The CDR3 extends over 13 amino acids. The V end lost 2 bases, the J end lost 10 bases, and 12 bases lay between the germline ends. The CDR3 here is CASSEPGTPPQHF. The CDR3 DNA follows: TGCGCCAGCAGTGAGCCAGGAACTCCTCCCCAGCATTTT.

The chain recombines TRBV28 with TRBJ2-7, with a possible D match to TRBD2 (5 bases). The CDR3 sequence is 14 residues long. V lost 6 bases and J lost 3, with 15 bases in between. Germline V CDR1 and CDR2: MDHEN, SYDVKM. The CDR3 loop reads CASSLPPGSYEQYF. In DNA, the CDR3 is TGTGCCAGCAGCCTTCCGCCGGGAAGCTACGAGCAGTACTTC.

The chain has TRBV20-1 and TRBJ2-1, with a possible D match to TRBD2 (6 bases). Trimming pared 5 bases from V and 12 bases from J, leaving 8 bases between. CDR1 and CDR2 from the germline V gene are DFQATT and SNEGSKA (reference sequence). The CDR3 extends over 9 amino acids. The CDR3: CSAGGTQFF. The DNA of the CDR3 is TGCAGTGCTGGGGGGACGCAGTTCTTC.

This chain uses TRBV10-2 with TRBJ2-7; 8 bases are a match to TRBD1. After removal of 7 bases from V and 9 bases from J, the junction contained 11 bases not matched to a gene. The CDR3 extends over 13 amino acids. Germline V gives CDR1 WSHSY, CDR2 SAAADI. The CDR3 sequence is CASTRRSGGPQYF. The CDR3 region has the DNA TGCGCCAGCACCAGACGGTCAGGGGGCCCGCAGTACTTC.

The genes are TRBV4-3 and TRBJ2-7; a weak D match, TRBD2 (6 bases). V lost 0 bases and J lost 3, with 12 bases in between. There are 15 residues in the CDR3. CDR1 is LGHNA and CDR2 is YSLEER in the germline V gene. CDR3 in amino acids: CASSQDREAVYEQYF. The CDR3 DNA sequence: TGCGCCAGCAGCCAAGATAGGGAGGCGGTCTACGAGCAGTACTTC.

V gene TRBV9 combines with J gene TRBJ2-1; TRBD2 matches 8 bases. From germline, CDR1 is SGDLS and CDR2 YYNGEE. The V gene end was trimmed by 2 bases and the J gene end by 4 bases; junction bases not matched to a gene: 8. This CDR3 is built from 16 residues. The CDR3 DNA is TGTGCCAGCAGCGTCCTGTCAGTAGCGGGGTACAATGAGCAGTTCTTC. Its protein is CASSVLSVAGYNEQFF.